These 17 T cell receptor beta chains share one sample of origin, sequenced in a study of blood T cell repertoires in COVID-19. TCRdb's table, derived via immunoSEQ multiplex PCR, lists solely in-frame clones and lacks some. The data show 150,000 to 200,000 clones, approximately 75% seen once. The sample consisted of peripheral blood. Receptors originate from a human donor in a cohort sampled during active COVID-19.

The chain is built from TRBV25-1 and TRBJ2-1; 9 bases are a match to TRBD2. The CDR3 consists of 15 residues. The V gene's germline CDR1 is MGHDK and CDR2 SYGVNS. J gave up 5 bases and V 4 bases, and 6 bases lay outside the gene matches. The DNA for the CDR3 is TGTGCCAGCAGTGCCCGCGCGGGGGGGAACAATGAGCAGTTCTTC. Its protein is CASSARAGGNNEQFF.

The V and J genes are TRBV7-8 and TRBJ1-5; TRBD1 matches at 9 bases. CDR3 length: 18 amino acids. Germline CDR1 SGHVS, CDR2 FQNEAQ. V was clipped by 1 base and J by 2 bases; unmatched bases: 9. CDR3 protein: CASSLGTGVGFGNQPQHF. The CDR3 DNA is TGTGCCAGCAGCTTAGGGACAGGGGTCGGGTTCGGCAATCAGCCCCAGCATTTT.

The chain links TRBV30 to TRBJ2-3; weak D call: TRBD1 (5 bases). Between the trimmed V and J ends, which lost 3 bases and 1 base, there was a span of 8 bases. The CDR3 has 13 residues. Germline loops: CDR1 GTSNPN, CDR2 SVGIG (reference sequence). The CDR3 loop reads CAWRKTGTDTQYF. The CDR3 DNA reads TGTGCCTGGAGAAAGACAGGCACAGATACGCAGTATTTT.

Only a few counts were recorded for this clone. The chain uses TRBV28 and TRBJ1-3; no clear D gene. The V end was cut by 7 bases, the J end by 7 bases, with 11 bases between. The V gene's germline CDR1 is MDHEN and CDR2 SYDVKM. The CDR3 is 12 residues long. As DNA, the CDR3 is TGTGCCAGCAACGAAGAGGTGAACACCATATATTTT. Its protein is CASNEEVNTIYF.

V and J are TRBV14 and TRBJ2-7, with 8 bases lining up with TRBD1. Germline V gene sequence: CDR1 SGHDN, CDR2 FVKESK. V lost 0 bases and J lost 12; bases outside the gene matches: 13. This CDR3 contains 15 residues. The CDR3 reads CASSQEPGGLFTPYF. CDR3 sequence (DNA): TGTGCCAGCAGCCAAGAACCAGGGGGCCTATTTACCCCGTACTTC.

The chain joins TRBV4-3 to TRBJ2-1, with 7 positions matching TRBD1. Germline V lookup: CDR1 LGHNA, CDR2 YSLEER. The V and J ends lost 3 bases and 8 bases, in that order; junction bases with no gene match: 10. The CDR3 has 15 residues. The CDR3 DNA reads as TGCGCCAGCAGCCACGTACCGCAGGGGGTCGATGAGCAGTTCTTC. Its translation is CASSHVPQGVDEQFF.

The chain links TRBV29-1 to TRBJ1-2; no clear D. CDR1 SQVTM and CDR2 ANQGSEA come from the germline V gene. V was shortened by 1 base and J by 0 bases, with 9 bases between the two germline ends. The CDR3 length is 14 residues. The CDR3 DNA reads as TGCAGCGTTGAAGGCACATTCCCTAACTATGGCTACACCTTC. Its protein is CSVEGTFPNYGYTF. The whole variable domain, filled in from reference TRBV29-1 and TRBJ1-2, reads SAVISQKPSRDICQRGTSLTIQCQVDSQVTMMFWYRQQPGQSLTLIATANQGSEATYESGFVIDKFPISRPNLTFSTLTVSNMSPEDSSIYLCSVEGTFPNYGYTFGSGTRLTVV.

V usage is TRBV11-2 and J usage is TRBJ2-5, with D unclear. Germline values: CDR1 SGHAT, CDR2 FQNNGV. Trimming removed 1 base at V and 10 bases at J, with 7 bases between. This CDR3 spans 11 amino acids. CDR3 region: CASSLVANQYF. The CDR3 DNA reads TGTGCCAGCAGCTTAGTTGCTAACCAGTACTTC.

V gene TRBV11-2 combines with J gene TRBJ2-1; weak D call: TRBD2 (5 bases). Germline CDR1 and CDR2: SGHAT and FQNNGV. The CDR3 contains 14 residues. Trimming removed 5 bases from V and 7 bases from J, with 15 bases in between. CDR3 sequence (DNA): TGTGCCAGCAGCCCAAGGGTCACGGGGAATGAGCAGTTCTTC. Its translation: CASSPRVTGNEQFF.

The chain is built from TRBV7-9 and TRBJ1-3, with a weak D call TRBD1 (6 bases). In germline, CDR1 is SEHNR, CDR2 FQNEAQ (reference sequence). V lost 5 bases to trimming and J lost 0 bases, with 11 bases between them. The CDR3 sequence is 15 residues long. The CDR3 DNA is TGTGCCAGCAGCCCTTGGACAGACTCTGGAAACACCATATATTTT. The encoded protein is CASSPWTDSGNTIYF.

The rearrangement uses TRBV9 and TRBJ2-2, with 9 nucleotides matching TRBD1. This CDR3 has 16 residues. V lost 3 bases and J lost 2; bases outside the gene matches: 5. Germline CDR1 reads SGDLS; CDR2 reads YYNGEE. As DNA, the CDR3 is TGTGCCAGCAGCGCCCGGGACAGGGTTAACACCGGGGAGCTGTTTTTT. This gives the protein CASSARDRVNTGELFF.

This clone was seen more than once but under ten times. The genes are TRBV7-2 and TRBJ2-1; D perhaps matches TRBD2 (5 bases). The CDR3 is 12 residues long. The germline CDR1 and CDR2 sequences are SGHTA and FQGNSA. V was shortened by 3 bases and J by 7 bases, with 7 bases between the two germline ends. CDR3 region: CASSFERNEQFF. The CDR3 nucleotides read TGTGCCAGCAGCTTTGAGCGGAATGAGCAGTTCTTC. Looking up the rest from reference TRBV7-2 and TRBJ2-1 gives the full variable domain: GAGVSQSPSNKVTEKGKDVELRCDPISGHTALYWYRQSLGQGLEFLIYFQGNSAPDKSGLPSDRFSAERTGGSVSTLTIQRTQQEDSAVYLCASSFERNEQFFGPGTRLTVL.

This rearrangement joins TRBV4-3 to TRBJ1-1; D is perhaps TRBD1 (6 bases). From germline, CDR1 is LGHNA and CDR2 YSLEER. With 4 bases removed from V and 0 bases from J, the gap between germline ends came to 15 bases. This CDR3 comprises 16 residues. The CDR3 region has the DNA TGCGCCAGCAGCCCGGACGCGACAGGCCTGAACACTGAAGCTTTCTTT. Its protein is CASSPDATGLNTEAFF.

The chain is built from TRBV15 and TRBJ1-5, with 8 bases matching TRBD1. The CDR3 is made up of 19 amino acids. Trimming at V came to 3 bases and at J to 2 bases, leaving 15 bases not matched to a gene. CDR1 is LNHNV and CDR2 is YYDKDF in the germline V gene (reference sequence). The DNA for the CDR3 is TGTGCCACCAGCAGGTCCTACCCTCAGGGGGCGACTCGCAATCAGCCCCAGCATTTT. It yields the protein CATSRSYPQGATRNQPQHF.

This sequence joins TRBV28 and TRBJ2-7, with D possibly being TRBD1 (5 bases). V was cut by 7 bases and J by 5 bases, with 18 bases left in between. This CDR3 spans 14 amino acids. Germline-derived CDR1 and CDR2 are MDHEN and SYDVKM. The CDR3 spells CASTYRRAGHEQYF. In DNA form, the CDR3 reads TGTGCCAGCACCTACCGACGGGCAGGGCACGAGCAGTACTTC.

The J gene is TRBJ2-2, the V gene TRBV6-1, with TRBD2 identical over 10 bases. This CDR3 is built from 16 residues. Germline CDR1 reads MNHNS; CDR2 reads SASEGT. V trimming: 2 bases; J trimming: 6 bases; junction bases outside the gene matches: 6. The chain's CDR3 is CASSERLAGVSGELFF. CDR3 DNA: TGTGCCAGCAGTGAAAGGCTAGCGGGAGTTTCCGGGGAGCTGTTTTTT.

The chain has TRBV7-3 and TRBJ2-4, with 14 bases that match TRBD2. Germline values: CDR1 SGHTA, CDR2 FQGTGA. The CDR3 runs 14 residues. V gave up 2 bases and J gave up 9 bases; unmatched junction bases: 0. The DNA for the CDR3 is TGTGCCAGCAGCTTAGGGACTAGCGGGAGCATTCAGTACTTC. It translates to CASSLGTSGSIQYF.